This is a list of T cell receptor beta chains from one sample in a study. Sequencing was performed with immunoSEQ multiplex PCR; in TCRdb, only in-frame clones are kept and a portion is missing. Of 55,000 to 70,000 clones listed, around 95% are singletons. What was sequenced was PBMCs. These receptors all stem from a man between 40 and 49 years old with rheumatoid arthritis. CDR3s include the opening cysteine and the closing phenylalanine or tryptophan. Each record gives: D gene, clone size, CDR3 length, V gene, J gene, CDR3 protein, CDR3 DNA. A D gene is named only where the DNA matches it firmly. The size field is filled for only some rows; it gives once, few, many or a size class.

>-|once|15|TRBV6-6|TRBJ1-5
CASSDRDGLNQPQHF
TGTGCCAGCAGCGACCGGGACGGTCTGAATCAGCCCCAGCATTTT
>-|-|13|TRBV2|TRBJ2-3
CASGGKRTDTQYF
TGTGCCAGCGGCGGGAAACGGACAGATACGCAGTATTTT
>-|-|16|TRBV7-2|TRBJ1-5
CASSSEQGLYNQPQHF
TGTGCCAGCAGCTCGGAACAGGGACTTTACAATCAGCCCCAGCATTTT
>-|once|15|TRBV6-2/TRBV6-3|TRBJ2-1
CASSYSPAGTNEQFF
TGTGCCAGCAGTTACTCCCCAGCAGGGACTAATGAGCAGTTCTTC
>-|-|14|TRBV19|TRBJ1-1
CASSIGRLNTEAFF
TGTGCCAGTAGTATAGGCAGACTTAACACTGAAGCTTTCTTT
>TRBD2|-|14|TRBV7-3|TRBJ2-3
CASSLSGGTDTQYF
TGTGCCAGCAGCCTCAGCGGGGGCACAGATACGCAGTATTTT
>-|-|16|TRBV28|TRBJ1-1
CASSGRFPSWGTEAFF
TGTGCCAGCAGCGGACGGTTCCCCAGCTGGGGCACTGAAGCTTTCTTT
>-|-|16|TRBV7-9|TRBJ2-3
CASSPSASRGQDTQYF
TGTGCCAGCAGCCCTTCGGCCTCACGGGGACAAGATACGCAGTATTTT
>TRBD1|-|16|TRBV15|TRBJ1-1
CATSRANRGRDTEAFF
TGTGCCACCAGCAGAGCCAACAGGGGTAGGGACACTGAAGCTTTCTTT
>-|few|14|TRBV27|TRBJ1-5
CASSSTGSNQPQHF
TGTGCCAGCAGTTCGACGGGTAGCAATCAGCCCCAGCATTTT
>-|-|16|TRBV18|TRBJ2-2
CASSPPGLGATGELFF
TGTGCCAGCTCACCACCAGGGTTAGGAGCCACCGGGGAGCTGTTTTTT
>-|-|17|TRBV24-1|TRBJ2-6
CATSDEQGTSGANVLTF
TGTGCCACCAGTGATGAACAGGGTACCTCTGGGGCCAACGTCCTGACTTTC
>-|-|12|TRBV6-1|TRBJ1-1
CASRNRNTEAFF
TGTGCCAGCAGAAACAGGAACACTGAAGCTTTCTTT
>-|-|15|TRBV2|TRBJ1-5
CASSLSGQGNQPQHF
TGTGCCAGCAGCCTGTCGGGTCAAGGGAATCAGCCCCAGCATTTT
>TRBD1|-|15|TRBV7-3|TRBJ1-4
CASSPGQGSGEKLFF
TGTGCCAGCAGCCCCGGACAGGGGTCGGGTGAAAAACTGTTTTTT
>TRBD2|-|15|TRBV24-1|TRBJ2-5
CATSDWEGRGETQYF
TGTGCCACCAGTGATTGGGAGGGGCGCGGTGAGACCCAGTACTTC
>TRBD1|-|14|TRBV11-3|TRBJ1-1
CASSPGQGGTEAFF
TGTGCCAGCAGCCCGGGACAGGGGGGAACTGAAGCTTTCTTT
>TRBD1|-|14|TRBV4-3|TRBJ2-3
CASSRDRATDTQYF
TGCGCCAGCAGCCGGGACAGGGCCACAGATACGCAGTATTTT
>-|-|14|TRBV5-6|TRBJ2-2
CASSFRGNTGELFF
TGTGCCAGCAGCTTCCGCGGGAACACCGGGGAGCTGTTTTTT
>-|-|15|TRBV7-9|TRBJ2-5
CASSITGLSQETQYF
TGTGCCAGCAGCATTACGGGACTCTCACAAGAGACCCAGTACTTC
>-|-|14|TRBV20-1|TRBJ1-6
CSASRGPGNSPLHF
TGCAGTGCTAGTCGGGGCCCGGGGAATTCACCCCTCCACTTT
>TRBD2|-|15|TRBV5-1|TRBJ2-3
CASSLLAGGTDTQYF
TGCGCCAGCAGCCTTTTAGCGGGAGGGACAGATACGCAGTATTTT
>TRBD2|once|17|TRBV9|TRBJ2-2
CASSPRSAGGNTGELFF
TGTGCCAGCAGCCCCCGAAGTGCGGGAGGGAACACCGGGGAGCTGTTTTTT
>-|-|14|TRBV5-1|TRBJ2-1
CASSLGVGYNEQFF
TGCGCCAGCAGCTTGGGGGTTGGCTACAATGAGCAGTTCTTC
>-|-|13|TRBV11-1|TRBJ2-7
CASSSGNSYEQYF
TGTGCCAGCAGTAGCGGCAACTCCTACGAGCAGTACTTC
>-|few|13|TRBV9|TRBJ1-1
CASSPISDTEAFF
TGTGCCAGCAGCCCCATTAGCGACACTGAAGCTTTCTTT
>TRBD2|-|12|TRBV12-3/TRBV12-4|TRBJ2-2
CASRGDTGELFF
TGTGCCAGCCGGGGGGACACCGGGGAGCTGTTTTTT
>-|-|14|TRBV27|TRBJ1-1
CASSLSGGRTEAFF
TGTGCCAGCAGTTTAAGTGGGGGGCGGACTGAAGCTTTCTTT
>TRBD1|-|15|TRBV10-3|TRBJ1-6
CAISDRQGPNSPLHF
TGTGCCATCAGTGACCGACAGGGACCGAATTCACCCCTCCACTTT
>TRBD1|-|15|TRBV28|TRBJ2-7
CASIRSGTGGGEQYF
TGTGCCAGCATCCGGTCCGGGACAGGGGGGGGAGAGCAGTACTTC
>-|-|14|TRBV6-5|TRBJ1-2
CASSYSRTNYGYTF
TGTGCCAGCAGTTACTCGAGGACTAACTATGGCTACACCTTC
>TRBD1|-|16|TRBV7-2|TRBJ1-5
CASSLGRTGLHQPQHF
TGTGCCAGCAGCTTAGGGAGGACAGGGTTGCATCAGCCCCAGCATTTT
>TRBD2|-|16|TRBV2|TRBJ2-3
CASKGTSGRLTDTQYF
TGTGCCAGCAAAGGGACTAGCGGGAGACTCACAGATACGCAGTATTTT
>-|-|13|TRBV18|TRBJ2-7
CASSPGDSYEQYF
TGTGCCAGCTCACCGGGCGACTCCTACGAGCAGTACTTC
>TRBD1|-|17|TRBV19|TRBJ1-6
CASSPGTGSSYNSPLHF
TGTGCCAGTAGTCCCGGGACAGGGAGCTCCTATAATTCACCCCTCCACTTT
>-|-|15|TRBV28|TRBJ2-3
CASSRHRARADTQYF
TGTGCCAGCAGTCGCCACCGGGCCAGGGCGGATACGCAGTATTTT
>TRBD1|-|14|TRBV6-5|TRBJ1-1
CASTRTGGATEAFF
TGTGCCAGCACCCGGACAGGGGGCGCGACTGAAGCTTTCTTT
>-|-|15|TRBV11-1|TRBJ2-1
CASSLGQAVAGEQFF
TGTGCCAGCAGCTTAGGGCAGGCCGTGGCGGGTGAGCAGTTCTTC
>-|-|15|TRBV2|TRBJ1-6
CASSGPSGGNSPLHF
TGTGCCAGCAGTGGCCCCTCTGGGGGCAATTCACCCCTCCACTTT
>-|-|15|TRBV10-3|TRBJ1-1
CAISERVGSGTEAFF
TGTGCCATCAGTGAGAGGGTGGGTAGCGGCACTGAAGCTTTCTTT